These 27 T cell receptor beta chains came from one sample sequenced in a study of vaccination and CD4 T cells after COVID-19. Treatment here: approximately 9-day PBMC culture with coronavirus spike peptide pools or control peptides (ViraFEST assay). Harvesting of the unexposed donor's CD4+ T cells predated the COVID-19 pandemic (2011-2018). Cultured CD4+ T-cell DNA underwent Oncomine TCR Beta short-read sequencing. One entry per CDR3 protein, called by TCRdb with MiXCR from the PCR reads. The sample consists of some 4,000 distinct CDR3 sequences, 63% of them appearing once. These receptors' antigens are unknown. Sequenced: CD4+ T cells from blood, cultured in vitro. These receptor sequences come from a human donor in good health.

The chain has TRBV15 and TRBJ1-6; TRBD1 aligns across 8 bases. V dropped 0 bases and J dropped 8; count of bases not matched to a gene: 21. Looked up from germline, CDR1 is LNHNV and CDR2 is YYDKDF (reference sequence). This CDR3 has 21 amino acids. The DNA of the CDR3 is TGTGCCACCAGCAGAGATGGTCCTTGGACAGGGAGGCCCGGTATGCATTCACCCCTCCACTTT. Amino acid sequence: CATSRDGPWTGRPGMHSPLHF.

This chain links TRBV6-1 with TRBJ2-2; 8 nucleotides align to TRBD1. V was clipped by 6 bases and J by 5 bases; unmatched bases: 11. CDR1 and CDR2 (germline): MNHNS, SASEGT. The CDR3 loop spans 16 amino acids. CDR3 loop: CASRKGQVLRTGELFF. The CDR3 nucleotides are TGTGCCAGCAGAAAGGGACAGGTCCTGAGGACCGGGGAGCTGTTTTTT.

The rearrangement uses TRBV7-9 and TRBJ1-3; 8 nucleotides align to TRBD1. This CDR3 spans 15 amino acids. The germline V gene has CDR1 SEHNR and CDR2 FQNEAQ (reference sequence). Germline trimming cut 3 bases from V and 3 bases from J; bases unmatched to any gene: 4. CDR3 loop: CASSLQGAFGNTIYF. CDR3 bases: TGTGCCAGCAGCTTGCAGGGGGCATTTGGAAACACCATATATTTT.

This chain uses TRBV6-2 or TRBV6-3 with TRBJ1-6, with 9 bases fitting TRBD1. J gave up 8 bases and V 6 bases, and 11 bases lay outside the gene matches. CDR3 length: 16 residues. From germline, CDR1 is MNHEY and CDR2 SVGEGT. The CDR3 DNA reads TGTGCCAGCAGCCCCGGGACAGGGAAAAGAGATTCACCCCTCCACTTT. Translating it yields CASSPGTGKRDSPLHF.

The chain uses TRBV27 and TRBJ2-5, with TRBD2 as a possible D gene (5 bases). The CDR3 covers 13 residues. Germline CDR1 and CDR2: MNHEY and SMNVEV (reference sequence). V was pared by 8 bases and J by 3 bases, with 13 bases between. The CDR3 DNA reads TGTGCCAGCTCACCAACGGGGAAAGAGACCCAGTACTTC. Its protein product is CASSPTGKETQYF.

The gene calls are TRBV4-1 and TRBJ1-1, with TRBD1 matching 8 bases. This CDR3 has 14 amino acids. Trimming cost V 0 bases and J 8 bases; bases outside gene matches: 5. In germline, CDR1 is MGHRA, CDR2 YSYEKL. This chain's CDR3 is CASSQEDRANEAFF. Written as DNA, the CDR3 is TGCGCCAGCAGCCAAGAGGACAGGGCAAACGAAGCTTTCTTT.

This clonotype was seen more than once but under ten times. The CDR3 DNA reads as TGTGCCAGCAGTTACTCGAGCCCCGGGACAGCGAACACCGGGGAGCTGTTTTTT. Translation gives CASSYSSPGTANTGELFF. The chain recombines TRBV6-2 or TRBV6-3 with TRBJ2-2, with 7 bases that match TRBD1. This CDR3 comprises 18 residues. Germline V gene lookup returns CDR1 MNHEY and CDR2 SVGEGT. With V trimmed by 0 bases and J by 0 bases, 7 bases remained unmatched.

The genes are TRBV20-1 and TRBJ1-2; 10 positions match TRBD1. CDR3 size: 13 residues. The germline gives CDR1 DFQATT, CDR2 SNEGSKA (reference sequence). Germline trimming cut 5 bases from V and 8 bases from J; bases unmatched to any gene: 8. Written as DNA, the CDR3 is TGCAGTGCTTCGGACAGGGGGGTGAGCGGCTACACCTTC. Its translation is CSASDRGVSGYTF.

V and J are TRBV25-1 and TRBJ1-2, with D maybe TRBD1 (6 bases). V lost 6 bases to trimming and J lost 4 bases, with 18 bases between them. CDR1 is MGHDK and CDR2 is SYGVNS in the germline V gene. The CDR3 has 15 amino acids. The CDR3 sequence is CASSLGGPSSYGYTF. CDR3 in DNA: TGTGCCAGCAGCCTGGGGGGCCCCTCCTCCTATGGCTACACCTTC.

The V and J genes are TRBV6-2 or TRBV6-3 and TRBJ2-5; 7 bases fit TRBD2. The CDR3 totals 14 residues. CDR1 and CDR2 from the germline V gene are MNHEY and SVGEGT. Trimming cost V 4 bases and J 0 bases; bases outside gene matches: 2. DNA of the CDR3: TGTGCCAGCAGTTTGGGGGGGAACCAAGAGACCCAGTACTTC. This gives the protein CASSLGGNQETQYF.

Concerning this clonotype itself: A much bigger clone sits one base away, suggesting this may be a read error. This sequence joins TRBV5-1 and TRBJ1-6; the D is unclear. Germline loops: CDR1 SGHRS, CDR2 YFSETQ. CDR3 length: 15 amino acids. The CDR3 spells CASSLAGPGKSLLHF. Written as DNA, the CDR3 is TGCGCCAGCAGCTTGGCCGGGCCCGGTAAATCACTCCTCCACTTT.

This clonotype has just a few counts. V is TRBV19 and J is TRBJ1-1; D is perhaps TRBD1 (6 bases). V was trimmed by 5 bases and J by 1 base, leaving 8 bases between them. This CDR3 has 13 amino acids. CDR1 and CDR2 (germline): LNHDA, SQIVND (reference sequence). CDR3 bases: TGTGCCAGTAGTCGGACAGAGAACACTGAAGCTTTCTTT. Protein: CASSRTENTEAFF.

The chain has TRBV5-1 and TRBJ1-1; TRBD1 aligns across 8 bases. Germline assignment: CDR1 SGHRS and CDR2 YFSETQ. This CDR3 region has 15 residues. V was pared by 0 bases and J by 3 bases, with 4 bases of the junction left unmatched. CDR3 sequence (DNA): TGCGCCAGCAGCTTGGGTCAGGGGGCATACACTGAAGCTTTCTTT. It is translated as CASSLGQGAYTEAFF.

The CDR3 protein is CSGLDRGSSDTQYF. CDR3 bases: TGCAGTGGCCTAGACAGGGGTTCATCTGATACGCAGTATTTT. The chain employs TRBV20-1 and TRBJ2-3; TRBD1 agrees at 8 bases. This CDR3 is built from 14 residues. The V and J ends lost 7 bases and 6 bases, in that order; junction bases with no gene match: 12. The germline gives CDR1 DFQATT, CDR2 SNEGSKA (reference sequence).

The rearrangement uses TRBV20-1 and TRBJ1-1; D remains ambiguous. This CDR3 spans 14 amino acids. V gave up 4 bases and J gave up 4 bases, with 16 bases separating them. Germline V CDR1 and CDR2: DFQATT, SNEGSKA (reference sequence). DNA of the CDR3: TGCAGTGCTACCCGAACGGGAGTGTCCACTGAAGCTTTCTTT. Translated: CSATRTGVSTEAFF.

This rearrangement joins TRBV6-1 to TRBJ2-7; no reliable D call. From germline, CDR1 is MNHNS and CDR2 SASEGT. V lost 5 bases and J lost 3, with 11 bases in between. The CDR3 totals 13 residues. CDR3 DNA sequence: TGTGCCAGCAGTAGGACCCCCAGCTACGAGCAGTACTTC. This translates into CASSRTPSYEQYF.

About this clonotype itself: At one end, the junction sequence differs from germline, possibly due to a read error. The chain has TRBV6-1 and TRBJ1-2; D unclear. From germline, CDR1 is MNHNS and CDR2 SASEGT. CDR3 size: 15 residues. CDR3 nucleotides: TGTGCCGGCAGTGAAGCGCTAAAGGGTCACTATGGCTACACCTTC. It encodes CAGSEALKGHYGYTF.

V gene TRBV21-1 combines with J gene TRBJ1-5; the table's D call of TRBD1 was not tested on the DNA. TRBV21-1 is a listed pseudogene. The CDR3 covers 23 residues. CDR3 protein: CASSPLTGAKGIYRGRSGQPQHF. The CDR3, as DNA: TGTGCCAGCAGCCCTCTGACCGGGGCCAAGGGGATTTACAGGGGGCGTAGTGGTCAGCCCCAGCATTTT.

The sample holds a few counts of this clonotype. V usage is TRBV11-2 and J usage is TRBJ2-2, with D possibly TRBD1 on 5 matching bases. Germline V gene sequence: CDR1 SGHAT, CDR2 FQNNGV. Trimming cost V 5 bases and J 1 base, with 14 bases left between them. This CDR3 has 16 amino acids. The CDR3 bases are TGTGCCAGCAGCCTGGAAGGGGTGGGGAACACCGGGGAGCTGTTTTTT. This sequence encodes CASSLEGVGNTGELFF.

The chain combines TRBV7-2 with TRBJ2-5; TRBD2 matches at 7 bases. The CDR3 covers 14 residues. The germline CDR1 and CDR2 sequences are SGHTA and FQGNSA. Trimming cost V 5 bases and J 7 bases; bases outside gene matches: 10. CDR3: CASSQSSGVGTQYF. CDR3 in DNA: TGTGCCAGCAGCCAATCGAGCGGGGTAGGGACCCAGTACTTC.

CDR3 in DNA: TGCAGTGCTAGACTCCCGGGACCCATGTTACGGCAGTTCTTC. It specifies CSARLPGPMLRQFF. The V gene is TRBV20-1, the J gene TRBJ2-1, with D perhaps TRBD1 or TRBD2 (5 bases each). The CDR3 covers 14 residues. The V and J ends lost 2 bases and 12 bases respectively, with 20 bases between them. Germline V CDR1 and CDR2: DFQATT, SNEGSKA (reference sequence).

The V call is TRBV7-9, the J call TRBJ2-5; D possibly corresponds to TRBD1 (5 bases). Germline V lookup: CDR1 SEHNR, CDR2 FQNEAQ (reference sequence). The CDR3 loop spans 15 amino acids. Between the trimmed V and J ends, which lost 0 bases and 2 bases, there was a span of 10 bases. The CDR3 loop reads CASSLAPPGQETQYF. DNA for the CDR3: TGTGCCAGCAGCTTAGCGCCCCCAGGGCAAGAGACCCAGTACTTC.

This sequence joins TRBV5-1 and TRBJ2-7, with D possibly being TRBD2 (5 bases). The CDR3 spans 15 residues. Trimming shortened V by 4 bases and J by 3 bases, and 17 bases separated the two germline ends. Germline loops: CDR1 SGHRS, CDR2 YFSETQ. CDR3 nucleotides: TGCGCCAGCAGCACGACTAACAACAAGCTCTACGAGCAGTACTTC. The encoded protein is CASSTTNNKLYEQYF.

The V and J genes are TRBV11-2 and TRBJ1-2, with D perhaps TRBD1 (5 bases). Trimming took off 4 bases at V and 4 bases at J, with 16 bases between the two ends. The CDR3 is made up of 15 amino acids. CDR1 SGHAT and CDR2 FQNNGV come from the germline V gene. The CDR3 reads CASSSLWRGTYGYTF. CDR3 in DNA: TGTGCCAGCAGCTCATTGTGGCGGGGCACCTATGGCTACACCTTC.

The chain employs TRBV9 and TRBJ2-5; 16 bases align to TRBD2. V was clipped by 4 bases and J by 4 bases; unmatched bases: 4. Germline assignment: CDR1 SGDLS and CDR2 YYNGEE. This CDR3 comprises 16 residues. CDR3 sequence: CASSLGLAGGLETQYF. CDR3 sequence (DNA): TGTGCCAGCAGCTTGGGACTAGCGGGGGGGCTAGAGACCCAGTACTTC.

This clonotype was seen only a few times. The gene calls are TRBV6-2 or TRBV6-3 and TRBJ1-1; D unclear. CDR1 MNHEY and CDR2 SVGEGT come from the germline V gene. Trimming pared 7 bases from V and 6 bases from J, leaving 9 bases between. The CDR3 has 11 amino acids. CDR3 amino acids: CASTRPPEAFF. As DNA, the CDR3 is TGTGCCAGCACCAGACCCCCTGAAGCTTTCTTT.

The chain employs TRBV20-1 and TRBJ2-7; TRBD2 aligns across 9 bases. Germline CDR1 is DFQATT and CDR2 is SNEGSKA (reference sequence). The CDR3 totals 18 residues. The J segment lost 4 bases and the V segment lost 1 base, leaving 17 bases of the junction unmatched. The CDR3: CSARAKLASGIIGYEQYF. The CDR3 DNA sequence: TGCAGTGCTAGAGCCAAACTGGCTAGCGGGATAATAGGGTACGAGCAGTACTTC.